This TCR beta chain was identified during a study of blood T cells in healthy people across ages. With a J-beta primer mix and a sample-barcoded 5' primer, a second PCR ran about 7 to 11 cycles. TCRdb re-derived calls from the 5' RACE reads in MiXCR, one entry per CDR3 protein. This table holds some 900,000 distinct CDR3 sequences, approximately 49% found once. The sequenced material came from blood. The source is a man aged 25 to 40 in good health.

CDR3 nucleotide sequence: TGTGCCAGCAGCGATAGACAGATCAGGACGGGAGATACGCAGTATTTT. Translation gives CASSDRQIRTGDTQYF. The rearrangement links TRBV9 to TRBJ2-3; D is perhaps TRBD1 (5 bases). With 3 bases removed from V and 5 bases from J, the gap between germline ends came to 19 bases. In germline, CDR1 is SGDLS, CDR2 YYNGEE. The CDR3 is 16 residues long.